These 26 T cell receptor beta chains were sequenced from one sample in a study of T cell responses to AZD1222 COVID-19 vaccine. Clones were read by immunoSEQ multiplex PCR, and TCRdb kept only the in-frame ones, dropping some. The sample holds about 130,000 clones, 80% to 90% seen once. The material was peripheral blood, obtained on day 0 of AZD1222 vaccination. These receptors were collected from an adult in good health.

This clone was recorded once. DNA for the CDR3: TGCGCCACCCGCGGGGGGGTTGGCACTGAAGCTTTCTTT. The encoded protein is CATRGGVGTEAFF. The chain has TRBV4-1 and TRBJ1-1; possible D gene TRBD1, 5 bases. V lost 10 bases and J lost 4, with 16 bases in between. Germline V gene lookup returns CDR1 MGHRA and CDR2 YSYEKL. This CDR3 is built from 13 residues.

The CDR3 sequence is CASSLPPLAGGRDTQYF. The CDR3 nucleotides are TGTGCCAGCAGCCTACCCCCCCTAGCGGGGGGCAGGGATACGCAGTATTTT. The gene calls are TRBV6-2 or TRBV6-3 and TRBJ2-3; TRBD2 matches at 11 bases. The germline V gene has CDR1 MNHEY and CDR2 SVGEGT. With 6 bases clipped from V and 6 bases from J, the junction kept 14 bases outside the gene matches. The CDR3 loop spans 17 amino acids.

V gene TRBV5-1 combines with J gene TRBJ1-2; D is uncertain. Trimming took 5 bases from V and 2 from J, leaving 13 bases between them. CDR1 and CDR2 (germline): SGHRS, YFSETQ. This CDR3 has 14 residues. The chain's CDR3 is CASSPQGSNYGYTF. As DNA, the CDR3 is TGCGCCAGCAGTCCCCAAGGGAGCAACTATGGCTACACCTTC.

The chain carries TRBV19 and TRBJ2-7; D remains ambiguous. Germline V gene lookup returns CDR1 LNHDA and CDR2 SQIVND (reference sequence). The CDR3 length is 13 residues. Trimming took off 3 bases at V and 0 bases at J, with 6 bases between the two ends. The CDR3 DNA reads as TGTGCCAGTAGTATTACTAACTCCTACGAGCAGTACTTC. It yields the protein CASSITNSYEQYF.

Written as DNA, the CDR3 is TGTGCCAGCAGACAGGGGTTTTCCTATAATTCACCCCTCCACTTT. It translates to CASRQGFSYNSPLHF. This chain joins TRBV28 and TRBJ1-6; TRBD1 agrees at 7 bases. V dropped 6 bases and J dropped 1; count of bases not matched to a gene: 3. CDR3 length: 15 amino acids. Germline loops: CDR1 MDHEN, CDR2 SYDVKM.

V gene TRBV6-6 combines with J gene TRBJ2-3; TRBD1 matches at 11 bases. V shed 3 bases and J 5 bases; nucleotides not matched to a gene: 7. The CDR3 covers 16 residues. The germline V gene encodes CDR1 MNHNY and CDR2 SVGAGI (reference sequence). The CDR3 bases are TGTGCCAGCAGTTATCAAGGGACAGGGGGGAGAGATACGCAGTATTTT. It codes for CASSYQGTGGRDTQYF.

This chain joins TRBV18 and TRBJ1-4; no clear D. V gave up 1 base and J gave up 4 bases, with 16 bases separating them. Per germline, CDR1 KGHSH and CDR2 LQKENI. This CDR3 is built from 17 residues. CDR3 amino acids: CASSPLSGINSNEKLFF. CDR3 nucleotide sequence: TGTGCCAGCTCACCACTTTCGGGAATCAATAGTAATGAAAAACTGTTTTTT.

Of note for this clone: Other DNA sequences in this specimen translate into the identical CDR3. CDR3 in DNA: TGTGCCATCAGTGAGAGCCCAGGGAATGAAAAACTGTTTTTT. Its protein is CAISESPGNEKLFF. The V call is TRBV10-3, the J call TRBJ1-4, with a possible D match to TRBD1 (5 bases). Germline V lookup: CDR1 ENHRY, CDR2 SYGVKD. This CDR3 spans 14 amino acids. The germline V and J ends were trimmed by 2 bases and 5 bases, with 9 bases remaining between them.

The V call is TRBV2, the J call TRBJ2-3, with D perhaps matching TRBD1 or TRBD2 (5 bases each). Germline V lookup: CDR1 SNHLY, CDR2 FYNNEI. The CDR3 consists of 15 residues. V was clipped by 5 bases and J by 4 bases, with 16 bases between them. The DNA of the CDR3 is TGTGCCAGCAGTAGCGAGGGGATTGGGGCAGATACGCAGTATTTT. It specifies CASSSEGIGADTQYF.

The rearrangement links TRBV11-2 to TRBJ2-3, with D perhaps matching TRBD2 (5 bases). Trimming removed 1 base at V and 2 bases at J, with 7 bases between. Germline-derived CDR1 and CDR2 are SGHAT and FQNNGV. The CDR3 is 14 amino acids. The CDR3 spells CASSLGENTDTQYF. In DNA, the CDR3 is TGTGCCAGCAGCTTAGGGGAGAACACAGATACGCAGTATTTT. The whole variable domain, filled in from reference TRBV11-2 and TRBJ2-3, reads EAGVAQSPRYKIIEKRQSVAFWCNPISGHATLYWYQQILGQGPKLLIQFQNNGVVDDSQLPKDRFSAERLKGVDSTLKIQPAKLEDSAVYLCASSLGENTDTQYFGPGTRLTVL.

Only a few counts were recorded for this clone. In DNA, the CDR3 is TGTGCCATCCGGGCGGAGCTCCAAGTTAACTATGGCTACACCTTC. Residues: CAIRAELQVNYGYTF. The chain is built from TRBV10-3 and TRBJ1-2; no clear D. The CDR3 has 15 residues. Germline V lookup: CDR1 ENHRY, CDR2 SYGVKD. Deletions cut 8 bases from V and 1 base from J, with 17 bases between.

The V and J genes are TRBV10-3 and TRBJ2-2; 11 bases map to TRBD2. This CDR3 comprises 15 residues. The V and J ends lost 8 bases and 5 bases, in that order; junction bases with no gene match: 7. Per germline, CDR1 ENHRY and CDR2 SYGVKD. The CDR3 is CAILGTSGGTGELFF. The CDR3 bases are TGTGCCATCCTAGGCACTAGCGGGGGTACCGGGGAGCTGTTTTTT.

The chain combines TRBV18 with TRBJ2-7; 10 bases agree with TRBD2. The CDR3 spans 15 residues. J lost 7 bases, V lost 3 bases, and 9 bases had no gene match. Germline CDR1 KGHSH, CDR2 LQKENI. The CDR3 sequence is CASSPSLAGDREQYF. For the CDR3, the DNA is TGTGCCAGCTCACCGTCGCTAGCGGGAGATCGGGAGCAGTACTTC.

The chain recombines TRBV11-3 with TRBJ2-5; TRBD2 matches at 12 bases. CDR1 SGHNT and CDR2 YENEEA come from the germline V gene. Trimming cost V 5 bases and J 5 bases; bases outside gene matches: 9. The CDR3 spans 16 residues. The chain's CDR3 is CASSPASGGAFETQYF. DNA for the CDR3: TGTGCCAGCAGCCCGGCTAGCGGGGGGGCCTTCGAGACCCAGTACTTC.

This sequence joins TRBV30 and TRBJ1-6, with 7 bases that match TRBD1. V dropped 7 bases and J dropped 10; count of bases not matched to a gene: 16. The CDR3 runs 15 residues. The V gene's germline CDR1 is GTSNPN and CDR2 SVGIG (reference sequence). The DNA of the CDR3 is TGTGCCTCACAACCTGGCGAGGGGGCAGGCTCACCCCTCCACTTT. This codes for CASQPGEGAGSPLHF.

This sequence joins TRBV4-2 and TRBJ1-2; no firm D call. Germline V lookup: CDR1 LGHNA, CDR2 YNFKEQ. The length of the CDR3 is 15 residues. The V gene lost 1 base and the J gene lost 8 bases, with 17 bases spanning the gap. CDR3 residues: CASSQGFTDPRGYTF. The CDR3 bases are TGTGCCAGCAGCCAAGGGTTCACGGACCCTAGGGGCTACACCTTC.

V and J are TRBV19 and TRBJ1-2, with 7 nucleotides matching TRBD1. This CDR3 is built from 13 residues. Germline V CDR1 and CDR2: LNHDA, SQIVND (reference sequence). The V segment lost 2 bases and the J segment 8 bases; nucleotides outside the gene matches: 5. CDR3 coding DNA: TGTGCCAGTAGTATAATCCCAGGGGGAGGCTACACCTTC. This encodes CASSIIPGGGYTF.

The chain's CDR3 is CSVTSPWGGQETQYF. The DNA of the CDR3 is TGCAGCGTTACGTCGCCCTGGGGGGGTCAAGAGACCCAGTACTTC. The rearrangement uses TRBV29-1 and TRBJ2-5; 7 positions agree with TRBD2. The CDR3 runs 15 residues. Per germline, CDR1 SQVTM and CDR2 ANQGSEA. The trim removed 5 bases at V and 2 bases at J, leaving 11 bases unmatched.

V is TRBV30 and J is TRBJ1-4; D is unclear. V was pared by 6 bases and J by 0 bases, with 5 bases between. The CDR3 is 12 amino acids. Germline V gene sequence: CDR1 GTSNPN, CDR2 SVGIG (reference sequence). The CDR3 sequence is CACDSTNEKLFF. CDR3 DNA: TGTGCCTGCGATTCAACTAATGAAAAACTGTTTTTT. Supplemented by reference TRBV30 and TRBJ1-4, the full variable domain reads SQTIHQWPATLVQPVGSPLSLECTVEGTSNPNLYWYRQAAGRGLQLLFYSVGIGQISSEVPQNLSASRPQDRQFILSSKKLLLSDSGFYLCACDSTNEKLFFGSGTQLSVL.

This chain connects TRBV18 to TRBJ1-5; D remains unclear. The CDR3 extends over 12 amino acids. Germline lookup yields CDR1 KGHSH and CDR2 LQKENI. Between the trimmed V and J ends, which lost 0 bases and 4 bases, there was a span of 1 base. In nucleotides, the CDR3 is TGTGCCAGCTCACCACCGAATCAGCCCCAGCATTTT. It translates to CASSPPNQPQHF.

The genes are TRBV29-1 and TRBJ1-1, with TRBD1 identical over 9 bases. V gave up 6 bases and J gave up 5 bases; unmatched junction bases: 7. The CDR3 loop spans 13 amino acids. CDR1 and CDR2 (germline): SQVTM, ANQGSEA. Here the CDR3 reads CSVGRDRETEAFF. The CDR3 DNA reads as TGCAGCGTGGGTCGGGACAGGGAAACTGAAGCTTTCTTT.

The chain combines TRBV2 with TRBJ1-4; D is ambiguous. The CDR3 is made up of 12 amino acids. From germline, CDR1 is SNHLY and CDR2 FYNNEI. Deletions cut 6 bases from V and 7 bases from J, with 9 bases between. The CDR3 DNA sequence: TGTGCCAGCAGAGAAAGGGTTGAAAAACTGTTTTTT. Translation: CASRERVEKLFF.

The J gene is TRBJ1-3, the V gene TRBV28; maybe TRBD1 (5 bases). The germline V gene has CDR1 MDHEN and CDR2 SYDVKM. V shed 8 bases and J shed 0 bases, with 11 bases lying between them. The CDR3 extends over 14 amino acids. CDR3 sequence (DNA): TGTGCCAGCGACACCGGGACCTCTGGAAACACCATATATTTT. As protein: CASDTGTSGNTIYF.

The J gene is TRBJ1-1, the V gene TRBV7-9; 8 bases map to TRBD1. Germline loops: CDR1 SEHNR, CDR2 FQNEAQ (reference sequence). The CDR3 length is 16 residues. Trimming cost V 4 bases and J 4 bases; bases outside gene matches: 11. In DNA form, the CDR3 reads TGTGCCAGCAGCTCCCTCAGGGGGCCGTTAGGCACTGAAGCTTTCTTT. Amino acid sequence: CASSSLRGPLGTEAFF.

The V and J genes are TRBV19 and TRBJ1-5; D might be TRBD1 (5 bases). The ends were cut back, 5 bases at V and 4 bases at J, with 12 bases in the middle. Germline V gene sequence: CDR1 LNHDA, CDR2 SQIVND (reference sequence). The CDR3 has 14 amino acids. The CDR3 DNA sequence: TGTGCCAGTAGTCTTAGGACACATAATCAGCCCCAGCATTTT. Translated, it gives CASSLRTHNQPQHF.

This clone was picked up a small number of times. This chain connects TRBV6-5 to TRBJ2-7, with 8 bases matching TRBD1. V was pared by 5 bases and J by 7 bases, with 10 bases of the junction left unmatched. This CDR3 contains 14 residues. The germline V gene encodes CDR1 MNHEY and CDR2 SVGAGI. CDR3 amino acids: CASSPDRVQWEQYF. As DNA, the CDR3 is TGTGCCAGCAGTCCGGACAGGGTACAGTGGGAGCAGTACTTC.